This T cell receptor (beta chain) was obtained from a study of memory CD4+ T cells and cytomegalovirus serostatus. Study information: This sample comes from healthy Belgian adults, about nine CMV seropositive, about 25 seronegative. General study results and limits: Suggested: most of the CMV-linked TCR signature lies in CD4+ memory cells. About 40% of the roughly 150 known CMV-associated TCRbeta sequences appeared in CD4+ memory.

The sort gate was single viable CD3+CD4+CD8-CD45RO+ cells for memory CD4+ T cells. The CDR3 runs to 12 residues. Germline V gene data show CDR1 as MGHRA and CDR2 as YSYEKL. V lost 1 base and J lost 7, with 5 bases in between. Notes on this clone: Its antigen remains unidentified.

The authors' processing: Out-of-frame sequences were removed, leaving about 2,300,000 distinct TCRbeta sequences. Clones were sequenced by immunoSEQ multiplex PCR, and TCRdb holds only the in-frame ones, with some missing. Clonal size and the V and J genes are those of that table, whereas D and trimming came from the DNA. The sample has about 54,000 clones; about 70% are singletons. The sequencing sample was made of memory CD4+ T cells from blood. The chain employs TRBV4-1 and TRBJ2-1, with D hard to call. The receptor comes from an adult in good health and CMV-seropositive. CDR3 DNA sequence: TGCGCCAGCAGCCAAGTCGATAATGAGCAGTTCTTC. Translation: CASSQVDNEQFF.